This TCR beta chain was observed in a study of regulatory T cells in long-lasting Graves disease. The study, taken as a whole, reports: With approximately 2,500 shared public clonotypes, persistent patients exceeded new patients, who shared more than 900.

Per germline, CDR1 DFQATT and CDR2 SNEGSKA (reference sequence). This CDR3 has 15 residues. V was clipped by 3 bases and J by 0 bases; unmatched bases: 5. This clonotype appeared many times. The target antigen is unknown. The authors built TCR beta libraries using iRepertoire HTBI primers and Arm-PCR of CDR3 regions. A single record per CDR3 protein comes from TCRdb applying MiXCR to the multiplex PCR reads. This table has approximately 400,000 distinct CDR3 sequences, roughly 20% appearing once. Time point reported: persistent/refractory GD, antithyroid drugs over 5 years with positive TRAb. From RNA extracted from PBMCs, the TCR library was made.

The chain uses TRBV20-1 and TRBJ2-7; the match to TRBD2 covers 10 bases. The TCR was taken from a female donor with Graves disease. This specimen consisted of peripheral blood mononuclear cells (PBMCs), obtained when the disease was refractory, from a patient treated with antithyroid drugs. In nucleotides, the CDR3 is TGCAGTGCTAGGGGAGGACTAGCGGACTCCTACGAGCAGTACTTC. It is translated as CSARGGLADSYEQYF.